A selection of T cell receptor beta chains follows, all from one sample in a study of blood T cell repertoires in COVID-19. Using immunoSEQ multiplex PCR, the repertoire was profiled, and TCRdb retains in-frame clones only, with some absent. The profile covers roughly 100,000 clones, with roughly 90% appearing a single time and around 5% taken by the ten largest. What was sequenced was peripheral blood. The receptors derive from a woman aged 50 to 65 with COVID-19, enrolled during active disease. CDR3s leave out the opening cysteine and the closing phenylalanine or tryptophan. Clone size is shown for a subset of rows, as once, few, many or a class of expanded clone.

V: TRBV7-3; J: TRBJ1-1; size: .; CDR3: ASSLTSGYTEAF
V: TRBV9; J: TRBJ1-2; size: .; CDR3: ASQSRGQGADGYT
V: TRBV14; J: TRBJ2-1; size: .; CDR3: ASSHGTGPLNEQF
V: TRBV24-1; J: TRBJ2-1; size: few; CDR3: ATSDPDRGRGNEQF
V: TRBV6-2/TRBV6-3; J: TRBJ2-5; size: .; CDR3: ASSYDLQGVRETQY
V: TRBV6-1; J: TRBJ1-2; size: once; CDR3: ASSEQKRQGGTNYGYT
V: TRBV9; J: TRBJ1-1; size: .; CDR3: ASSPRHNTEAF
V: TRBV6-6; J: TRBJ2-3; size: once; CDR3: ASSNRGASTDTQY
V: TRBV9; J: TRBJ2-5; size: few; CDR3: ASSDASQETQY
V: TRBV5-1; J: TRBJ1-1; size: few; CDR3: ASSLEARGALTEAF
V: TRBV11-2; J: TRBJ2-7; size: .; CDR3: ASSLEIGTSGASSYEQY
V: TRBV7-3; J: TRBJ1-2; size: .; CDR3: ASSPGTGVYGYT
V: TRBV6-5; J: TRBJ1-3; size: .; CDR3: ASSYTERPGNTIY
V: TRBV5-1; J: TRBJ1-4; size: few; CDR3: ASSTQGWANEKLF
V: TRBV19; J: TRBJ1-2; size: .; CDR3: ASSARQGGYT
V: TRBV28; J: TRBJ1-5; size: .; CDR3: ASSLGSNQPQH
V: TRBV30; J: TRBJ2-3; size: once; CDR3: AWSPPWSLEGTDTQY
V: TRBV6-5; J: TRBJ1-6; size: .; CDR3: ASSFRDLGSPLH
V: TRBV7-8; J: TRBJ1-5; size: .; CDR3: ASSTRDRGQPQH
V: TRBV6-2/TRBV6-3; J: TRBJ2-7; size: .; CDR3: ASSYSTSGYEQY
V: TRBV28; J: TRBJ2-2; size: .; CDR3: ASSLAGGRAGELF
V: TRBV3-1/TRBV3-2; J: TRBJ2-1; size: once; CDR3: ASSQEWVSLDEQF
V: TRBV6-5; J: TRBJ2-2; size: .; CDR3: ASIGRVTNTGELF
V: TRBV7-2; J: TRBJ1-1; size: .; CDR3: ASSFFVVRQGGTEAF
V: TRBV14; J: TRBJ1-3; size: .; CDR3: ASALGWNTIY
V: TRBV15; J: TRBJ1-1; size: .; CDR3: ATSRDRGPTEAF
V: TRBV6-1; J: TRBJ2-3; size: .; CDR3: ASSEGVAGGLTDTQY
V: TRBV5-6; J: TRBJ2-1; size: few; CDR3: ASSFLGFGGAGNEQF
V: TRBV28; J: TRBJ2-2; size: .; CDR3: ASLPGQNTGELF
V: TRBV6-5; J: TRBJ1-2; size: .; CDR3: ASSWGQGNGYT
V: TRBV18; J: TRBJ1-2; size: .; CDR3: ASSGQDGYT
V: TRBV18; J: TRBJ1-2; size: .; CDR3: ASSLSRDRGTNYGYT
V: TRBV5-4; J: TRBJ1-1; size: .; CDR3: ASSAGDKDTEAF
V: TRBV14; J: TRBJ2-5; size: .; CDR3: ASSRDGRGAQY
V: TRBV6-5; J: TRBJ2-7; size: .; CDR3: ASRSSGGTYEQY
V: TRBV6-5; J: TRBJ2-7; size: .; CDR3: ASRSQGAGYEQY
V: TRBV4-2; J: TRBJ2-6; size: .; CDR3: ASSRDGQGASGANVLT
V: TRBV7-2; J: TRBJ2-5; size: .; CDR3: ASSTRLEETQY
V: TRBV5-1; J: TRBJ2-6; size: .; CDR3: ASSWESSGANVLT
V: TRBV7-3; J: TRBJ1-1; size: .; CDR3: ASSFGRGTEAF
V: TRBV20-1; J: TRBJ2-5; size: .; CDR3: SASRTSGVETQY
V: TRBV5-1; J: TRBJ2-7; size: few; CDR3: ASRAGETYEQY
V: TRBV29-1; J: TRBJ2-7; size: .; CDR3: SVEDDDRTTYEQY
V: TRBV4-2; J: TRBJ2-5; size: once; CDR3: ASSQGTSVGETQY
V: TRBV19; J: TRBJ2-1; size: .; CDR3: ASSQLGDIYNEQF
V: TRBV6-4; J: TRBJ2-1; size: .; CDR3: ASSPGTGEFNEQF
V: TRBV3-1/TRBV3-2; J: TRBJ1-2; size: .; CDR3: ASSQVQGGIGYGYT
V: TRBV12-3/TRBV12-4; J: TRBJ2-5; size: .; CDR3: ASSIMETQY
V: TRBV11-2; J: TRBJ2-7; size: .; CDR3: ASSLQGWGGNEQY
V: TRBV11-2; J: TRBJ2-7; size: .; CDR3: ASSLSVGTTSYEQY
V: TRBV4-2; J: TRBJ2-7; size: .; CDR3: ASSQEGGQGAREQY
V: TRBV7-9; J: TRBJ1-2; size: .; CDR3: ASSLEHRNYGYT
V: TRBV4-2; J: TRBJ1-5; size: .; CDR3: ASSQDQEYNQPQH
V: TRBV18; J: TRBJ1-4; size: few; CDR3: ASSRDSTNEKLF